This T cell receptor (beta chain) stems from a study of blood T cell repertoires in COVID-19. Study-wide context: Whether acute or convalescent, the COVID-19 samples came from the United States, Italy and Spain. PBMCs, B-cell-depleted T cells, or T cells provided the cDNA or gDNA that made up the material.

Per the authors' pipeline: Scientists estimated how many nucleated cells there were by amplifying reference gene primers. Profiling relied on immunoSEQ multiplex PCR, and the TCRdb table lists in-frame clones only, not all of them. The V and J calls and clone size are taken from that table; D and trimming were inferred from the DNA. The table includes 160,000 or so clones, approximately 88% detected once. Germline CDR1 and CDR2: SQVTM and ANQGSEA. CDR3 length equals 10 residues. The germline V and J ends were trimmed by 6 bases and 14 bases, with 13 bases remaining between them. The sequence derives from a man in his 60s with acute or convalescent COVID-19. The material sequenced was peripheral blood. The gene calls are TRBV29-1 and TRBJ1-4; D is perhaps TRBD1 (6 bases). The DNA for the CDR3 is TGCAGCGTATCACAGGGAGAGCTGTTTTTT. Translated: CSVSQGELFF.